This entry is about one TCR beta chain. Its target is unknown. The data derive from a study of T cell responses to AZD1222 COVID-19 vaccine. Study-wide points: Repertoire sampling happened only post peak T cell response.

V shed 4 bases and J 3 bases; nucleotides not matched to a gene: 4. The CDR3 consists of 14 residues. Germline loops: CDR1 LNHDA, CDR2 SQIVND (reference sequence). Using immunoSEQ multiplex PCR, the repertoire was profiled, and TCRdb retains in-frame clones only, with some absent. Of some 120,000 clones listed, roughly 90% are singletons. The sequences come from peripheral blood, collected on day 0 of AZD1222 vaccination. The rearrangement uses TRBV19 and TRBJ2-7, with TRBD1 matching over 9 bases. This TCR derives from an adult in good health. Written as DNA, the CDR3 is TGTGCCAGTAGTACCCTGGGACAGGGCTACGAGCAGTACTTC. Its translation: CASSTLGQGYEQYF.